This T cell receptor (beta chain) emerged from a study of cytotoxic CD8 clonotypes in ibrutinib-treated CLL. Study as a whole: Enrolment comprised around 11 relapsed/refractory and some 15 treatment-naive patients; under 18 were IGHV unmutated. Partial responses totalled approximately 25 and complete responses 2; after median approximately 62 months, 14 remained remitted and roughly twelve progressed.

Using immunoSEQ multiplex PCR, the repertoire was profiled, and TCRdb retains in-frame clones only, with some absent. The sample includes about 5,500 clones, about two thirds of them seen just once. CDR3 length equals 17 residues. The germline V gene has CDR1 LNHDA and CDR2 SQIVND (reference sequence). Unmatched junction bases numbered 9, after V lost 1 base and J lost 9 bases. This TCR derives from a human donor with chronic lymphocytic leukemia. The starting material was PBMCs, obtained before ibrutinib treatment. The chain is built from TRBV19 and TRBJ2-5; 15 bases fit TRBD2. In DNA, the CDR3 is TGTGCCAGTAGTATAGTGGGACTAGCGGGGGGCCACAGGGCCCAGTACTTC. This translates into CASSIVGLAGGHRAQYF.